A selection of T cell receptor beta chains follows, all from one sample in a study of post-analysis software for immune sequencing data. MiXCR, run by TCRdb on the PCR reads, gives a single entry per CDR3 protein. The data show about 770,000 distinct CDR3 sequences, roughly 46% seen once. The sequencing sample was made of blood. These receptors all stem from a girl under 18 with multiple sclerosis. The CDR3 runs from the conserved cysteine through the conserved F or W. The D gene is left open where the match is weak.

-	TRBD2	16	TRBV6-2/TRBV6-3	CASSPTAGTIRSEQYF
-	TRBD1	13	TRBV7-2	CASMTGAGETQYF
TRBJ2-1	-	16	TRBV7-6	CASSSVDYLSYNEQFF
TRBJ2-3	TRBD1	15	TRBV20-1	CSAPDRAIRTDTQYF
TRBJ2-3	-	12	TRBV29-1	CSVDSIADTQYF
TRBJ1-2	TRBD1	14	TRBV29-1	CSVAEDRGNYGYTF
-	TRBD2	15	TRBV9	CASSPSSGSKYEQYF
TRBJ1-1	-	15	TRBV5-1	CASSAAGDLNTEAFF
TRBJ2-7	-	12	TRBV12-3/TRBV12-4	CASRLTNYEQYF
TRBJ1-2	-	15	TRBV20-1	CSAIRGSTLNYGYTF
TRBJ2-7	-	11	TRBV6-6	CASSGRNEQYF
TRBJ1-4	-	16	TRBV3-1	CASSQPRADYNEKLFF
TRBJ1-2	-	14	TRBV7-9	CASSPGPRGYGYTF
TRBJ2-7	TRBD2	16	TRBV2	CASSEAHLAGAYEQYF
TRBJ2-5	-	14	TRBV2	CASVQSPLGETQYF
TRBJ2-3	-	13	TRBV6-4	CASSEHGTDTQYF
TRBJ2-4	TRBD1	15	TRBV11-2	CASSSTGQGGNIQYF
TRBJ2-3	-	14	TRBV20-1	CSAGRSGNTDTQYF
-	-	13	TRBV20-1	CSAPGSSYNEQYF
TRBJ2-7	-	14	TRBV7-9	CASSLGTDPYEQYF
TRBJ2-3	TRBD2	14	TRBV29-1	CSVEGGSGTDTQYF
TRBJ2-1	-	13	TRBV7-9	CAGSRAGSDEQFF
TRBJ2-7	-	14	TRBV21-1	CASSKVYGVYEQYF
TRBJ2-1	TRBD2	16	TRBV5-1	CASSVGRLAEKNEQFF
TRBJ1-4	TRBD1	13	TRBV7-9	CASSFETGGARFF
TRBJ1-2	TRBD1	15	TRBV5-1	CASSSTGGRIYGYTF
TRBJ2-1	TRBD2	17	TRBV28	CASSTHPLAGMGNEQFF
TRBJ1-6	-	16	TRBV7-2	CASSLAGTGVGSPLHF
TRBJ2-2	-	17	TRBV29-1	CSVDLVMGGKNTGELFF
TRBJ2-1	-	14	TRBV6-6	CASSYGQGLDEQFF
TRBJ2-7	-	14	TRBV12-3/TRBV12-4	CASQVGTPSYEQYF
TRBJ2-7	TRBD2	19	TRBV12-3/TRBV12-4	CASSPSSPGLAGHRYEQYF
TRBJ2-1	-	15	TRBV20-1	CSARDQISRGYEQFF
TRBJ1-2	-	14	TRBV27	CASWQGSWYDGYTF
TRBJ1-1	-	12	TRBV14	CASRLQGAEAFF
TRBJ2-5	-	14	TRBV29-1	CSVDPTGYQETQYF
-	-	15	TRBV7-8	CASSLGQGVRETQYF
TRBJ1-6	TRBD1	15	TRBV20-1	CSASEGAWPTSPLHF
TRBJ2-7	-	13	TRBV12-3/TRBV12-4	CASSLDLEYEQYF
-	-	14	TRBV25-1	CASSGALLSNIQYF
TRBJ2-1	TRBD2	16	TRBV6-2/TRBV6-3	CASSYSLAGGYNEQFF
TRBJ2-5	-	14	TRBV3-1	CASSQEDREETQYF
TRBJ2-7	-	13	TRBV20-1	CSARDPNRSTQYF
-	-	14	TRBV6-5	CASRNGDSWDEQYF
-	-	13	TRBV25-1	CASSGGGVETQYF
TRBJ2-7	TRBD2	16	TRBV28	CASSLEVAGGGEAQYF
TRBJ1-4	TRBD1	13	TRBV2	CATKGQRNEKLFF
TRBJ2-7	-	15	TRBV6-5	CASSYSLDSNYEQYF
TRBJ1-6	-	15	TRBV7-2	CASSLGTVNNSPLHF
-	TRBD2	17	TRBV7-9	CASSPGTSGSKAHEQYF
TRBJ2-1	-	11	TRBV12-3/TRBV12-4	CASKRSDEQFF
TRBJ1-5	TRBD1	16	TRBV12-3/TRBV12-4	CASSSPGQGSNQPQHF